Listed here are 31 T cell receptor beta chains from one sample, sequenced in a study of blood T cell repertoires in COVID-19. TCRdb's copy holds only in-frame clones and misses some; the assay was immunoSEQ multiplex PCR. The table lists some 140,000 clones, around 82% of them singletons. Sequencing input: peripheral blood. Receptors were obtained from a man in his sixties with COVID-19, enrolled during active disease.

This clone has a single count. This chain joins TRBV9 and TRBJ1-1; D unresolved. This CDR3 spans 14 amino acids. V lost 4 bases, J lost 0 bases, and 10 bases lay in between. Germline V CDR1 and CDR2: SGDLS, YYNGEE. CDR3 in DNA: TGTGCCAGCAGCCCAATCCCCCTGAACACTGAAGCTTTCTTT. Translated: CASSPIPLNTEAFF.

This clone was observed a handful of times. The V gene is TRBV10-2, the J gene TRBJ1-5, with D perhaps TRBD1 (6 bases). Deletions cut 5 bases from V and 0 bases from J, with 14 bases between. This CDR3 contains 16 residues. CDR1 is WSHSY and CDR2 is SAAADI in the germline V gene. The CDR3 bases are TGCGCCAGCAGTATGACAGGCCGCTATAGCAATCAGCCCCAGCATTTT. It encodes CASSMTGRYSNQPQHF.

The chain employs TRBV19 and TRBJ1-2; TRBD1 might be the D (6 bases). Germline assignment: CDR1 LNHDA and CDR2 SQIVND (reference sequence). Between the trimmed V and J ends, which lost 5 bases and 5 bases, there was a span of 15 bases. This CDR3 comprises 14 residues. CDR3 sequence (DNA): TGTGCCAGTAGTCCCAGGACAGCCGCTTATGGCTACACCTTC. Translating it yields CASSPRTAAYGYTF.

CDR3 in amino acids: CAWSVQLAGSGNEQFF. The CDR3 DNA reads TGTGCCTGGAGTGTACAATTAGCGGGAAGCGGCAATGAGCAGTTCTTC. The J gene is TRBJ2-1, the V gene TRBV30; 8 bases match TRBD2. The length of the CDR3 is 16 residues. Germline V CDR1 and CDR2: GTSNPN, SVGIG (reference sequence). With 0 bases clipped from V and 6 bases from J, the junction kept 10 bases outside the gene matches.

This chain links TRBV10-3 with TRBJ2-3; the D is unclear. Per germline, CDR1 ENHRY and CDR2 SYGVKD. This CDR3 is built from 14 residues. The germline V and J ends were trimmed by 6 bases and 2 bases, with 12 bases remaining between them. The CDR3: CAIRFSSTTDTQYF. The CDR3 DNA sequence: TGTGCCATCAGGTTTAGCTCAACCACAGATACGCAGTATTTT.

The chain joins TRBV19 to TRBJ2-2; 8 bases fit TRBD1. From germline, CDR1 is LNHDA and CDR2 SQIVND (reference sequence). After removal of 8 bases from V and 3 bases from J, the junction contained 5 bases not matched to a gene. CDR3 size: 14 residues. The CDR3: CASSQGVDTGELFF. For the CDR3, the DNA is TGTGCCAGTTCACAGGGGGTGGACACCGGGGAGCTGTTTTTT. Supplemented by reference TRBV19 and TRBJ2-2, the full variable domain reads DGGITQSPKYLFRKEGQNVTLSCEQNLNHDAMYWYRQDPGQGLRLIYYSQIVNDFQKGDIAEGYSVSREKKESFPLTVTSAQKNPTAFYLCASSQGVDTGELFFGEGSRLTVL.

This clone was found a few times. CDR3 region: CASSLNPETGGLTEAFF. CDR3 nucleotide sequence: TGTGCCAGCAGCTTAAACCCCGAGACAGGGGGCCTCACTGAAGCTTTCTTT. The rearrangement uses TRBV7-3 and TRBJ1-1; the match to TRBD1 covers 10 bases. With 1 base clipped from V and 4 bases from J, the junction kept 9 bases outside the gene matches. The V gene's germline CDR1 is SGHTA and CDR2 FQGTGA. CDR3 length equals 17 residues. Full variable domain (outside the CDR3, taken from reference TRBV7-3 and TRBJ1-1): GAGVSQTPSNKVTEKGKYVELRCDPISGHTALYWYRQSLGQGPEFLIYFQGTGAADDSGLPNDRFFAVRPEGSVSTLKIQRTERGDSAVYLCASSLNPETGGLTEAFFGQGTRLTVV.

The chain carries TRBV6-5 and TRBJ2-1, with a weak D call TRBD2 (7 bases). V lost 7 bases and J 12 bases, leaving 16 bases between the germline ends. The CDR3 spans 12 residues. Germline V CDR1 and CDR2: MNHEY, SVGAGI. The CDR3 DNA is TGTGCCAGCACTTCCACGGCGGGGGCGCAGTTCTTC. Residues: CASTSTAGAQFF.

Only one count was recorded for this clone. This sequence joins TRBV11-2 and TRBJ2-7, with a weak D call TRBD1 (5 bases). This CDR3 comprises 13 residues. Trimming took 2 bases from V and 7 from J, leaving 12 bases between them. Germline V gives CDR1 SGHAT, CDR2 FQNNGV. This CDR3 reads CASSLLSAGEQYF. The DNA of the CDR3 is TGTGCCAGCAGCTTACTTTCGGCAGGGGAGCAGTACTTC. Together with reference TRBV11-2 and TRBJ2-7, the CDR3 gives the full variable domain: EAGVAQSPRYKIIEKRQSVAFWCNPISGHATLYWYQQILGQGPKLLIQFQNNGVVDDSQLPKDRFSAERLKGVDSTLKIQPAKLEDSAVYLCASSLLSAGEQYFGPGTRLTVT.

The V gene is TRBV28, the J gene TRBJ1-2; TRBD1 agrees at 7 bases. The V segment lost 6 bases and the J segment 3 bases; nucleotides outside the gene matches: 4. CDR1 and CDR2 (germline): MDHEN, SYDVKM. The CDR3 loop spans 13 amino acids. CDR3 sequence (DNA): TGTGCCAGCAGACTCGGGACAGACTATGGCTACACCTTC. It codes for CASRLGTDYGYTF.

V and J are TRBV4-3 and TRBJ1-3, with 9 bases aligning to TRBD1. CDR3 length: 18 amino acids. With 4 bases clipped from V and 0 bases from J, the junction kept 10 bases outside the gene matches. Per germline, CDR1 LGHNA and CDR2 YSLEER. The CDR3 bases are TGCGCCAGCAGCCCTTTCGCCGGGACAGGGAGCTCTGGAAACACCATATATTTT. As protein: CASSPFAGTGSSGNTIYF.

CDR3 bases: TGTGCCAGCAGCGTAGCGGGAAGGAGCGGGGGCTACAATGAGCAGTTCTTC. It codes for CASSVAGRSGGYNEQFF. The V call is TRBV9, the J call TRBJ2-1, with 8 bases aligning to TRBD2. Per the germline V gene, CDR1 is SGDLS and CDR2 is YYNGEE. The trim removed 0 bases at V and 3 bases at J, leaving 8 bases unmatched. The CDR3 covers 17 residues.

The chain is built from TRBV30 and TRBJ1-5; 8 bases are shared with TRBD1. J gave up 3 bases and V 2 bases, and 3 bases lay outside the gene matches. The V gene's germline CDR1 is GTSNPN and CDR2 SVGIG (reference sequence). The CDR3 extends over 14 amino acids. CDR3 sequence: CAWSRTGTNQPQHF. CDR3 DNA: TGTGCCTGGAGTCGGACAGGGACCAATCAGCCCCAGCATTTT.

V and J are TRBV18 and TRBJ2-3; weak D call: TRBD1 (6 bases). The germline V gene encodes CDR1 KGHSH and CDR2 LQKENI. The germline V and J ends were trimmed by 2 bases and 1 base, with 7 bases remaining between them. This CDR3 is 14 amino acids long. The CDR3 reads CASSPWGRTDTQYF. CDR3 in DNA: TGTGCCAGCTCACCATGGGGGCGCACAGATACGCAGTATTTT. The variable domain in full, with the rest retrieved from reference TRBV18 and TRBJ2-3, is NAGVMQNPRHLVRRRGQEARLRCSPMKGHSHVYWYRQLPEEGLKFMVYLQKENIIDESGMPKERFSAEFPKEGPSILRIQQVVRGDSAAYFCASSPWGRTDTQYFGPGTRLTVL.

The V and J genes are TRBV30 and TRBJ1-6, with 8 bases that match TRBD1. The CDR3 runs 15 residues. Germline V gene sequence: CDR1 GTSNPN, CDR2 SVGIG (reference sequence). J gave up 9 bases and V 3 bases, and 10 bases lay outside the gene matches. The CDR3 sequence is CAWSLNDRGVSPLHF. The CDR3 bases are TGTGCCTGGAGCTTAAATGACAGGGGAGTTTCACCCCTCCACTTT.

The chain recombines TRBV10-3 with TRBJ2-3; 8 nucleotides align to TRBD1. V gave up 2 bases and J gave up 5 bases; unmatched junction bases: 9. In germline, CDR1 is ENHRY, CDR2 SYGVKD. The CDR3 totals 16 residues. CDR3 residues: CAISERGQGERDTQYF. CDR3 coding DNA: TGTGCCATCAGTGAGCGAGGACAGGGAGAACGAGATACGCAGTATTTT.

The rearrangement joins TRBV28 to TRBJ1-4, with 8 bases that match TRBD1. V was pared by 7 bases and J by 6 bases, with 7 bases of the junction left unmatched. Germline CDR1 is MDHEN and CDR2 is SYDVKM. CDR3 size: 14 residues. The CDR3, as DNA: TGTGCCAGCACAAAGACAGGGGTTGATGAAAAACTGTTTTTT. Translating gives CASTKTGVDEKLFF. Full variable domain (rest looked up from reference TRBV28 and TRBJ1-4): DVKVTQSSRYLVKRTGEKVFLECVQDMDHENMFWYRQDPGLGLRLIYFSYDVKMKEKGDIPEGYSVSREKKERFSLILESASTNQTSMYLCASTKTGVDEKLFFGSGTQLSVL.

This sequence joins TRBV11-1 and TRBJ2-3, with unresolved D. Trimming pared 1 base from V and 6 bases from J, leaving 5 bases between. There are 12 residues in the CDR3. Germline V gene sequence: CDR1 SGHAT, CDR2 FQDESV (reference sequence). In DNA, the CDR3 is TGTGCCAGCAGCTTAGGAGGTGATACGCAGTATTTT. It codes for CASSLGGDTQYF.

CDR3 sequence: CASSLDYNEKLFF. The CDR3 DNA sequence: TGTGCCAGCAGCTTAGACTATAATGAAAAACTGTTTTTT. V and J are TRBV13 and TRBJ1-4; D remains unclear. The CDR3 has 13 amino acids. Germline lookup yields CDR1 PRHDT and CDR2 FYEKMQ (reference sequence). V gave up 1 base and J gave up 4 bases, with 4 bases separating them.

This chain connects TRBV6-6 to TRBJ1-5; TRBD1 agrees at 11 bases. J gave up 5 bases and V 8 bases, and 2 bases lay outside the gene matches. CDR1 and CDR2 (germline): MNHNY, SVGAGI (reference sequence). There are 13 residues in the CDR3. As DNA, the CDR3 is TGTGCCAGCCGGACAGGGGGCTATCAGCCCCAGCATTTT. This translates into CASRTGGYQPQHF.

V usage is TRBV3-1 (or the pseudogene TRBV3-2) and J usage is TRBJ1-6, with a weak D call TRBD1 (5 bases). The CDR3 has 14 amino acids. Trimming removed 4 bases from V and 5 bases from J, with 9 bases in between. Germline V CDR1 and CDR2: LGHDT, YNNKEL (reference sequence). CDR3 bases: TGTGCCAGCAGCCCCCAGACAGATAATTCACCCCTCCACTTT. Its translation is CASSPQTDNSPLHF.

The chain combines TRBV4-1 with TRBJ1-4; possibly TRBD1 for D (6 bases). This CDR3 spans 18 amino acids. In germline, CDR1 is MGHRA, CDR2 YSYEKL. V lost 3 bases and J 2 bases, leaving 19 bases between the germline ends. Here the CDR3 DNA reads TGCGCCAGCAGCCAGGAGGGGAGGAGGGGGGGTACTAATGAAAAACTGTTTTTT. It codes for CASSQEGRRGGTNEKLFF.

The CDR3 region has the DNA TGTGCCAGCTTTGTAAGGGAGGGGACTGAAGCTTTCTTT. This sequence encodes CASFVREGTEAFF. The J gene is TRBJ1-1, the V gene TRBV2; TRBD1 is a possible D gene (5 bases). V was pared by 8 bases and J by 5 bases, with 15 bases between. There are 13 residues in the CDR3. CDR1 and CDR2 (germline): SNHLY, FYNNEI.

This chain uses TRBV7-2 with TRBJ1-1, with 8 bases fitting TRBD1. Germline CDR1 SGHTA, CDR2 FQGNSA. Germline trimming cut 5 bases from V and 4 bases from J; bases unmatched to any gene: 9. CDR3 length equals 15 residues. Here the CDR3 reads CASSPSPGQGTEAFF. The CDR3 bases are TGTGCCAGCAGCCCATCCCCTGGACAGGGCACTGAAGCTTTCTTT.

The chain uses TRBV3-1 (or the pseudogene TRBV3-2) and TRBJ1-5; unclear D gene. Trimming removed 1 base from V and 3 bases from J, with 13 bases in between. The CDR3 is 16 amino acids. CDR1 is LGHDT and CDR2 is YNNKEL in the germline V gene (reference sequence). CDR3 loop: CASSQGDGGFNQPQHF. The CDR3, as DNA: TGTGCCAGCAGCCAAGGCGACGGAGGATTCAATCAGCCCCAGCATTTT.

The V and J genes are TRBV28 and TRBJ2-7, with D perhaps TRBD1 (6 bases). The CDR3 runs 13 residues. Germline V gene sequence: CDR1 MDHEN, CDR2 SYDVKM. V lost 11 bases, J lost 2 bases, and 16 bases lay in between. The CDR3 bases are TGTGCCGCCATCGGGACAACCGCCTACGAGCAGTACTTC. Protein product: CAAIGTTAYEQYF.

This chain joins TRBV19 and TRBJ1-1; 10 nucleotides agree with TRBD1. The CDR3 covers 14 residues. V lost 8 bases to trimming and J lost 6 bases; unmatched junction nucleotides: 9. Germline CDR1 reads LNHDA; CDR2 reads SQIVND (reference sequence). DNA of the CDR3: TGTGCCAGTTTACAAGACAGGGGGCGGCCTGAAGCTTTCTTT. It translates to CASLQDRGRPEAFF.

The chain recombines TRBV6-5 with TRBJ2-7, with D tentatively TRBD2 (5 bases). In germline, CDR1 is MNHEY, CDR2 SVGAGI. The CDR3 is 14 residues long. With 2 bases removed from V and 3 bases from J, the gap between germline ends came to 11 bases. The CDR3, as DNA: TGTGCCAGCAGTTACGCCCTAGCTGGCTACGAGCAGTACTTC. Amino acid sequence: CASSYALAGYEQYF.

V and J are TRBV19 and TRBJ1-5; TRBD1 matches at 8 bases. Germline lookup yields CDR1 LNHDA and CDR2 SQIVND (reference sequence). The ends lost 4 bases at V and 4 bases at J; junction bases unmatched: 6. The CDR3 totals 15 residues. In DNA form, the CDR3 reads TGTGCCAGTAGTACCAGGACAGGGACTAATCAGCCCCAGCATTTT. As protein: CASSTRTGTNQPQHF.

The J gene is TRBJ2-7, the V gene TRBV4-3, with 7 bases lining up with TRBD2. Unmatched junction bases numbered 6, after V lost 0 bases and J lost 1 base. This CDR3 is 16 amino acids long. CDR1 and CDR2 (germline): LGHNA, YSLEER. The CDR3 loop reads CASSQELTGGSYEQYF. CDR3 in DNA: TGCGCCAGCAGCCAAGAGTTGACGGGAGGATCCTACGAGCAGTACTTC.

The chain carries TRBV5-5 and TRBJ1-6, with 8 bases fitting TRBD1. This CDR3 has 15 amino acids. The germline V gene has CDR1 SGHKS and CDR2 YYEKEE (reference sequence). The J segment lost 10 bases and the V segment lost 4 bases, leaving 10 bases of the junction unmatched. The CDR3 nucleotides are TGTGCCAGCAGCCCTGCCTGGACAGGGAACTCACCCCTCCACTTT. Its protein is CASSPAWTGNSPLHF.